This TCR beta chain came from a study of response to subunit inactivated influenza vaccine. Findings and caveats of the study: Authors suggested each seasonal influenza vaccination recruits few new T cells.

In TCRdb, the RT-PCR reads were re-called with MiXCR into one record per CDR3 protein. The table lists more than 600,000 distinct CDR3 sequences, approximately 17% of them singletons. This clonotype has more than one count but fewer than ten. Its antigen remains unidentified. The trim removed 0 bases at V and 5 bases at J, leaving 9 bases unmatched. This CDR3 has 16 residues. CDR1 and CDR2 (germline): MGHRA, YSYEKL. The material sequenced was PBMCs from blood, taken around 5 days after vaccination. J is TRBJ2-7 and V is TRBV4-1; 8 positions match TRBD1. The TCR sequence derives from a man aged 45-65 years who received an inactivated influenza vaccine. CDR3 protein: CASSQDRIGQGHEQYF. In DNA, the CDR3 is TGCGCCAGCAGCCAAGATCGAATTGGACAGGGACACGAGCAGTACTTC.